The clone carrying this TCR beta chain has a handful of counts. The antigen remains unidentified. The data are from a study of early T cells in non-severe SARS-CoV-2 infection. Turning to the study itself: Chains were not paired, and sequencing was done on bulk RNA from unsorted whole blood. Study-wide findings and caveats: VDJdb matches were skewed toward anti-spike CD8 T cell responses.

TCRdb independently ran MiXCR on the 5' RACE reads; one entry per CDR3 protein. The table includes roughly 120,000 distinct CDR3 sequences, about 16% detected once. Sequenced sample: whole blood. This receptor was obtained from an adult who was a healthcare worker with PCR-confirmed SARS-CoV-2 infection or an uninfected control (not recorded which).

The CDR3 nucleotides read TGTGCCAGCAGTTCCCGAGGGACGGCTAACACTGAAGCTTTCTTT. Translating gives CASSSRGTANTEAFF. The chain is built from TRBV6-5 and TRBJ1-1; a weak D match, TRBD1 (5 bases). The V end was cut by 4 bases, the J end by 2 bases, with 14 bases between. The CDR3 is made up of 15 amino acids. Germline-derived CDR1 and CDR2 are MNHEY and SVGAGI.